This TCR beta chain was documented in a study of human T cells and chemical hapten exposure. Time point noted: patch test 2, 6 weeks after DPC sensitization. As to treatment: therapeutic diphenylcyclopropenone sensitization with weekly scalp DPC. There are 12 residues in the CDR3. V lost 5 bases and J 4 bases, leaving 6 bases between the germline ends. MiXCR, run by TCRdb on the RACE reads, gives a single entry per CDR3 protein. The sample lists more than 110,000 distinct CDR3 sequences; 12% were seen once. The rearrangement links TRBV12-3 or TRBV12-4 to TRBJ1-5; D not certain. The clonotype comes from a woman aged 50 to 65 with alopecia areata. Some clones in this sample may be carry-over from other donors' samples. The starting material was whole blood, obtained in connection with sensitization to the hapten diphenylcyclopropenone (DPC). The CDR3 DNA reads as TGTGCCAGCAGTGATCGAAATCAGCCCCAGCATTTT. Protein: CASSDRNQPQHF.